This is a list of T cell receptor beta chains from one sample in a study of blood T cell repertoires in COVID-19. Generated by immunoSEQ multiplex PCR, the TCRdb table keeps only in-frame clones and is missing some. The data show roughly 390,000 clones, with about 85% seen just once and more than 3% held by the top ten. The sequenced material came from peripheral blood. These receptors originate from a woman aged 18-30 years with acute or convalescent COVID-19. CDR3s leave out the opening cysteine and the closing phenylalanine or tryptophan. The order of the fields is J gene, V gene, CDR3 protein.

J: TRBJ2-7
V: TRBV18
CDR3: ASSPQTGLNSLEQY

J: TRBJ2-1
V: TRBV24-1
CDR3: ATSDLGTSGENNEQF

J: TRBJ2-7
V: TRBV11-2
CDR3: ASSLDLRGVDEQY

J: TRBJ2-5
V: TRBV28
CDR3: ASSSAGEEETQY

J: TRBJ2-1
V: TRBV24-1
CDR3: ATSDPSYGNEQF

J: TRBJ1-2
V: TRBV30
CDR3: AWVGEIYGYT

J: TRBJ2-1
V: TRBV14
CDR3: ASSQLAGDNEQF

J: TRBJ1-5
V: TRBV15
CDR3: ATSNRQGINQPQH

J: TRBJ2-7
V: TRBV28
CDR3: ASSIQLYEQY

J: TRBJ1-6
V: TRBV14
CDR3: ASSQLGGRGNSPLH

J: TRBJ2-1
V: TRBV6-5
CDR3: ASSYGRASPYNEQF

J: TRBJ1-3
V: TRBV19
CDR3: ASSIRGISGNTIY

J: TRBJ2-2
V: TRBV27
CDR3: ASSLYSGGNGELF

J: TRBJ2-6
V: TRBV10-3
CDR3: AISADRVFSGANVLT

J: TRBJ2-3
V: TRBV7-9
CDR3: ASSFGQDTDTQY

J: TRBJ1-1
V: TRBV19
CDR3: ASSILGGDTEAF

J: TRBJ1-2
V: TRBV19
CDR3: ASGLTELLNYGYT

J: TRBJ1-3
V: TRBV7-9
CDR3: ASSSGGAGGNTIY

J: TRBJ2-3
V: TRBV2
CDR3: ASISGRAGIPDTQY

J: TRBJ2-7
V: TRBV5-1
CDR3: ASKGGSHEQY

J: TRBJ2-3
V: TRBV23-1
CDR3: ASSQSQGTNSTDTQY

J: TRBJ2-1
V: TRBV5-6
CDR3: ASSFRQANHNEQF

J: TRBJ1-3
V: TRBV10-1
CDR3: ASSKGNTIY

J: TRBJ2-3
V: TRBV5-1
CDR3: ASSLAQGSADTQY

J: TRBJ2-5
V: TRBV15
CDR3: ATSRDREETQY

J: TRBJ2-7
V: TRBV4-2
CDR3: ASSQEGLADTYEQY

J: TRBJ2-2
V: TRBV5-1
CDR3: ASSLFPAGDTAGELF

J: TRBJ1-5
V: TRBV6-6
CDR3: ASSYPGEGNQPQH

J: TRBJ1-2
V: TRBV7-3
CDR3: ASSLTAGTGDGYT

J: TRBJ2-1
V: TRBV7-2
CDR3: ASSFTSGSDEQF

J: TRBJ2-1
V: TRBV19
CDR3: ASSMWTGPQF

J: TRBJ2-7
V: TRBV11-2
CDR3: ASILSWQGREQY

J: TRBJ1-2
V: TRBV5-1
CDR3: ASSRGQERKDGYT

J: TRBJ1-1
V: TRBV3-1/TRBV3-2
CDR3: ASSQDRRFNTEAF

J: TRBJ1-2
V: TRBV6-5
CDR3: ASGPGALREAYT

J: TRBJ1-1
V: TRBV21-1
CDR3: ASSKTGGAF

J: TRBJ1-5
V: TRBV6-1
CDR3: ASSEASVDRPTNQPQH

J: TRBJ2-2
V: TRBV10-1
CDR3: ASSETGAYTGELF

J: TRBJ1-6
V: TRBV5-6
CDR3: ASSVRVGNSPLH

J: TRBJ2-7
V: TRBV7-9
CDR3: ASSPSLAGDGEQY

J: TRBJ2-7
V: TRBV30
CDR3: AWMRVVFYEQY

J: TRBJ1-6
V: TRBV5-1
CDR3: ASSLADLNRGSPLH

J: TRBJ1-5
V: TRBV27
CDR3: ASSPVSGNQPQH

J: TRBJ1-4
V: TRBV27
CDR3: ASRSPENEKLF

J: TRBJ1-2
V: TRBV19
CDR3: ASSILGSTYGYT

J: TRBJ2-7
V: TRBV30
CDR3: AWSRRGQGTYEQY

J: TRBJ2-3
V: TRBV5-1
CDR3: ASSSDFNRGATDTQY

J: TRBJ2-1
V: TRBV27
CDR3: ASSFALAGVNEQF

J: TRBJ1-4
V: TRBV24-1
CDR3: ATTDNSNEKLF

J: TRBJ1-5
V: TRBV28
CDR3: ASSFRREKSQPQH

J: TRBJ1-2
V: TRBV19
CDR3: ASSIEGRRDYGYT

J: TRBJ1-4
V: TRBV6-4
CDR3: ASSAATNEKLF